This TCR beta chain was captured in a study of blood T cell repertoires in COVID-19. Overall study context: Sources were T cells, B-cell-depleted T cells, or PBMCs; the material itself was cDNA or gDNA.

All enrollees were about 18 to 90 years old and from 20 to 25 US areas. Participant reports of clinical history set cohort assignment. V shed 6 bases and J shed 5 bases, with 17 bases lying between them. This CDR3 has 15 residues. Germline V gene data show CDR1 as LGHDT and CDR2 as YNNKEL (reference sequence). Assay: immunoSEQ multiplex PCR; the TCRdb copy retains only in-frame clones and omits some. The profile shows fewer than 500,000 clones, about 89% of them singletons. The sample comprised PBMCs or T cells enriched from blood (not recorded which). The chain carries TRBV3-1 (or the pseudogene TRBV3-2) and TRBJ1-5; possibly TRBD1 for D (5 bases). This clonotype originated in a man aged 25 to 45 who had recovered from COVID-19. The CDR3 region is CASSPQGWGDQPQHF. CDR3 sequence (DNA): TGTGCCAGCAGTCCCCAGGGATGGGGTGATCAGCCCCAGCATTTT.